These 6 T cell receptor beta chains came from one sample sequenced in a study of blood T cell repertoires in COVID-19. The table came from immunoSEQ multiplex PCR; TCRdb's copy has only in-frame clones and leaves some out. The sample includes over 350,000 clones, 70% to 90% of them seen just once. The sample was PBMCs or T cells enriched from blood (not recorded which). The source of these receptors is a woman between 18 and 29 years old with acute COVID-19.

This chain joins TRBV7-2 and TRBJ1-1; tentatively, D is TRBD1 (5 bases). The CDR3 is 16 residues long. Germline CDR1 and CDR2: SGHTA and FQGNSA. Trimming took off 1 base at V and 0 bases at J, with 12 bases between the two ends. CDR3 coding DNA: TGTGCCAGCAGCTTAGGACAGATTTCAATGAACACTGAAGCTTTCTTT. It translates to CASSLGQISMNTEAFF.

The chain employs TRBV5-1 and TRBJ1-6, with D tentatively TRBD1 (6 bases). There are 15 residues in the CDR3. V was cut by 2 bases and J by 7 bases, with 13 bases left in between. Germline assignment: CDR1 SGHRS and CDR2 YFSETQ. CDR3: CASSFTGHINSPLHF. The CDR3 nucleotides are TGCGCCAGCAGCTTCACAGGGCACATCAATTCACCCCTCCACTTT.

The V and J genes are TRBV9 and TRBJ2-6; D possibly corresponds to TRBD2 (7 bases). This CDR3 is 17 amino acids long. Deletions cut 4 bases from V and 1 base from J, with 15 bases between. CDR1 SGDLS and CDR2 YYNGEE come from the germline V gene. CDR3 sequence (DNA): TGTGCCAGCAGCCCGAGGGGGGGGCCTTCTGGGGCCAACGTCCTGACTTTC. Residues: CASSPRGGPSGANVLTF. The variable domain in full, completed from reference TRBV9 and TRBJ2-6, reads DSGVTQTPKHLITATGQRVTLRCSPRSGDLSVYWYQQSLDQGLQFLIQYYNGEERAKGNILERFSAQQFPDLHSELNLSSLELGDSALYFCASSPRGGPSGANVLTFGAGSRLTVL.

The CDR3 region has the DNA TGTGCCAGCAGTTACGATAGCTGGGAGCAGTACTTC. This gives the protein CASSYDSWEQYF. The chain employs TRBV6-5 and TRBJ2-7; no clear D. This CDR3 contains 12 residues. In germline, CDR1 is MNHEY, CDR2 SVGAGI. The V end lost 2 bases, the J end lost 7 bases, and 9 bases lay between the germline ends.

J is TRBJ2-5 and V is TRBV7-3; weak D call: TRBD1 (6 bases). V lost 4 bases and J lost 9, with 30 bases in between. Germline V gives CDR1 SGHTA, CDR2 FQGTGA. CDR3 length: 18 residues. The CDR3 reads CASSWMLLGTPNHRPQYF. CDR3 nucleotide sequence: TGTGCCAGCAGCTGGATGCTACTTGGGACACCAAATCATAGGCCCCAGTACTTC.

The CDR3 DNA follows: TGTGCCAGCAGTGACCCCGGGTATGGCTACACCTTC. It codes for CASSDPGYGYTF. This sequence joins TRBV6-1 and TRBJ1-2; D is unclear. Trimming pared 3 bases from V and 5 bases from J, leaving 7 bases between. The CDR3 has 12 amino acids. Germline V CDR1 and CDR2: MNHNS, SASEGT.